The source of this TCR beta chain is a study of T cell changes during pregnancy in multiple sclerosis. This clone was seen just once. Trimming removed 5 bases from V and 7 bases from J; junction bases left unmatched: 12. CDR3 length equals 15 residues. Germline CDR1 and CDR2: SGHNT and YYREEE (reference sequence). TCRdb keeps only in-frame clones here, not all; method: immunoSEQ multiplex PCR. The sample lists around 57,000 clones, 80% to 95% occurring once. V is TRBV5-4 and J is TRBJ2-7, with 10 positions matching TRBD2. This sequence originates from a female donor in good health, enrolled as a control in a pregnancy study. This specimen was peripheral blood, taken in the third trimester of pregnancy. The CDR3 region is CASSPSGSPFWEQYF. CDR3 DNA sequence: TGTGCCAGCAGTCCTAGCGGGAGTCCCTTTTGGGAGCAGTACTTC.